This TCR beta chain was sequenced in a study of cytomegalovirus exposure and HLA in healthy donors. Whole-study context: From HLA-typed donors, an early data release held about 85 million unique TCRs.

With regard to this clone: The antigen is undetermined.

Trimming stripped 8 bases from V and 5 bases from J, with 19 bases between. Germline V lookup: CDR1 MNHNY, CDR2 SVGAGI (reference sequence). The CDR3 is made up of 14 amino acids. Primers for the PCR totalled 60 Vbeta and 13 Jbeta. TCRdb's copy holds only in-frame clones and misses some; the assay was immunoSEQ multiplex PCR. The top ten clones hold approximately 2.2% of a sample with around 110,000 clones, approximately 79% of them seen once. Regarding the study as a whole: What a later analysis showed was that several of the most significant clusters appeared linked to common viral pathogens. Excluded were some V segments that proved indistinguishable, including TRBV6-2 and TRBV6-3.

This clonotype originated in a man aged 18-30 years in good health and CMV-seronegative. The sequencing input was PBMCs. The chain recombines TRBV6-6 with TRBJ2-7; D is perhaps TRBD2 (7 bases). CDR3 sequence (DNA): TGTGCCAGCGCGGGAGACAGGTTTACCAACGAGCAGTACTTC. This sequence encodes CASAGDRFTNEQYF.